These T cell receptor beta chains were read from a single sample in a study of T cells after posttransplantation cyclophosphamide. Data came from immunoSEQ multiplex PCR; TCRdb stores just in-frame clones and leaves some out. In total the sample includes roughly 45,000 clones, none of them seen once. The material sequenced was PBMCs. These receptor sequences come from a man in his forties or fifties in good health, CMV-negative, and a related stem cell transplant donor. Both conserved end residues are part of each CDR3. Each record gives: clone size, V gene, J gene, D gene, CDR3 protein, CDR3 DNA. The D gene is left open where the match is weak. A clone size is listed for some rows: how often the clone was seen (once, few, many), or a class if it is expanded.

many,TRBV2,TRBJ2-7,TRBD2,CASSPSGRGSPEQYF,TGTGCCAGCAGCCCCAGCGGGAGGGGTTCCCCCGAGCAGTACTTC
many,TRBV10-3,TRBJ2-7,TRBD1,CAISGQGSTNYEQYF,TGTGCCATCAGCGGACAGGGATCTACAAACTACGAGCAGTACTTC
many,TRBV19,TRBJ2-4,TRBD2,CASSPGTSGRVGENIQYF,TGTGCCAGTAGTCCGGGGACTAGCGGGAGGGTCGGGGAAAACATTCAGTACTTC
.,TRBV25-1,TRBJ1-6,.,CASGRGNSPLHF,TGTGCCAGTGGGCGAGGGAATTCACCCCTCCACTTT
many,TRBV19,TRBJ2-3,TRBD1,CASSNSIGTVAKDTQYF,TGTGCCAGTAGTAACTCGATCGGGACAGTAGCTAAGGATACGCAGTATTTT
many,TRBV6-5,TRBJ1-1,.,CASSYLWRINTEAFF,TGTGCCAGCAGTTACCTATGGCGGATCAACACTGAAGCTTTCTTT
many,TRBV5-5,TRBJ2-1,TRBD2,CASIRTSGSYEQFF,TGTGCCAGCATAAGGACTAGCGGGAGCTATGAGCAGTTCTTC
many,TRBV6-6,TRBJ1-1,TRBD1,CASSLGQGNTEAFF,TGTGCCAGCAGTCTCGGACAGGGGAACACTGAAGCTTTCTTT
many,TRBV28,TRBJ1-5,.,CASREGPRERPQHF,TGTGCCAGCAGAGAGGGACCGCGGGAAAGGCCCCAGCATTTT
many,TRBV11-2,TRBJ2-1,TRBD1,CASSLGTGSKFF,TGTGCCAGCAGCTTAGGGACAGGGTCGAAGTTCTTC
many,TRBV28,TRBJ2-1,.,CASSLLGGEQFF,TGTGCCAGCAGTCTCCTGGGGGGTGAGCAGTTCTTC